Below, 10 T cell receptor beta chains from the same sample are listed, as sequenced in a study of cytomegalovirus exposure and HLA in healthy donors. PCR amplification relied on 60 Vbeta primers (plus 13 Jbeta primers). Here immunoSEQ multiplex PCR was the method, and the copy in TCRdb shows in-frame clones only, minus some. This table has tens of thousands of clones, around 64% appearing once. The sample comprised PBMCs. The receptors were sampled from a man aged 25 to 40 in good health and CMV-seronegative.

This clone is a singleton in its sample. The CDR3 bases are TGTGCCAGCATGGGGGCCGGGGAAATCTTAACCGAAGCTTTCTTT. Encoded protein: CASMGAGEILTEAFF. This chain joins TRBV13 and TRBJ1-1; D possibly corresponds to TRBD1 (6 bases). This CDR3 is 15 amino acids long. Germline CDR1 is PRHDT and CDR2 is FYEKMQ (reference sequence). Trimming removed 7 bases from V and 8 bases from J, with 23 bases in between. The full variable domain, completed using reference TRBV13 and TRBJ1-1, is AAGVIQSPRHLIKEKRETATLKCYPIPRHDTVYWYQQGPGQDPQFLISFYEKMQSDKGSIPDRFSAQQFSDYHSELNMSSLELGDSALYFCASMGAGEILTEAFFGQGTRLTVV.

This clone was counted between two and nine times. The rearrangement links TRBV27 to TRBJ1-1; D unclear. The V and J ends lost 2 bases and 6 bases respectively, with 10 bases between them. Germline assignment: CDR1 MNHEY and CDR2 SMNVEV (reference sequence). The CDR3 totals 13 residues. CDR3 protein: CASSLTWEAEAFF. CDR3 DNA sequence: TGTGCCAGCAGTTTAACTTGGGAGGCTGAAGCTTTCTTT.

The chain couples TRBV29-1 to TRBJ1-2; D unclear. V shed 1 base and J shed 8 bases, with 23 bases lying between them. Germline values: CDR1 SQVTM, CDR2 ANQGSEA. The CDR3 runs 16 residues. This chain's CDR3 is CSVEVLVKKNPGGYTF. The CDR3 nucleotides read TGCAGCGTTGAAGTTTTGGTCAAGAAGAATCCAGGAGGCTACACCTTC.

V and J are TRBV18 and TRBJ1-5; no clear D gene. Germline V gene sequence: CDR1 KGHSH, CDR2 LQKENI. V was shortened by 3 bases and J by 5 bases, with 11 bases between the two germline ends. This CDR3 spans 14 amino acids. The DNA of the CDR3 is TGTGCCAGCTCACCCCCGGGTGTACATCAGCCCCAGCATTTT. Residues: CASSPPGVHQPQHF.

The chain carries TRBV6-1 and TRBJ2-6; D gene unclear. The CDR3 has 15 amino acids. Trimming stripped 1 base from V and 1 base from J, with 5 bases between. CDR1 is MNHNS, CDR2 SASEGT, per germline. The CDR3 is CASSEESSGANVLTF. The CDR3 coding sequence is TGTGCCAGCAGTGAAGAGAGTTCTGGGGCCAACGTCCTGACTTTC.

The chain employs TRBV10-3 and TRBJ2-7; TRBD1 matches at 9 bases. With 10 bases clipped from V and 6 bases from J, the junction kept 7 bases outside the gene matches. The germline V gene has CDR1 ENHRY and CDR2 SYGVKD. The CDR3 consists of 12 residues. CDR3 DNA sequence: TGTGCCACCCGACAGGGGGTGAGCGAGCAGTACTTC. Its protein product is CATRQGVSEQYF.

The count of this clone is one. V is TRBV5-6 and J is TRBJ1-4; TRBD1 aligns across 8 bases. CDR3 size: 15 residues. Germline CDR1 is SGHDT and CDR2 is YYEEEE. V lost 3 bases and J lost 8; bases outside the gene matches: 9. The CDR3 nucleotides read TGTGCCAGCAGCTGGAAGACCACAGGGGGAGAAAAACTGTTTTTT. This translates into CASSWKTTGGEKLFF.

In its sample, this clone was seen a few times. The CDR3 coding sequence is TGTGCCAGCAGGGGGACAGGAGTGTTAGATGGCTACACCTTC. Its translation is CASRGTGVLDGYTF. This chain links TRBV28 with TRBJ1-2; TRBD1 agrees at 8 bases. CDR1 and CDR2 (germline): MDHEN, SYDVKM. The junction had 9 bases not matched to a gene; V was cut back by 6 bases and J by 6 bases. The CDR3 contains 14 residues.

The chain joins TRBV27 to TRBJ2-4; 7 nucleotides align to TRBD1. Trimming took 6 bases from V and 14 from J; bases not matched to a gene: 10. The CDR3 length is 12 residues. Germline assignment: CDR1 MNHEY and CDR2 SMNVEV (reference sequence). This chain's CDR3 is CASSFTGAEEYF. CDR3 nucleotides: TGTGCCAGCAGCTTTACAGGGGCCGAGGAGTACTTC.

This clone was recorded a few times. The rearrangement links TRBV5-4 to TRBJ2-5, with a possible D match to TRBD2 (6 bases). Germline loops: CDR1 SGHNT, CDR2 YYREEE (reference sequence). This CDR3 spans 14 amino acids. Trimming pared 1 base from V and 5 bases from J, leaving 12 bases between. This CDR3 reads CASSLTAEGETQYF. The CDR3 region has the DNA TGTGCCAGCAGCTTGACAGCGGAGGGGGAGACCCAGTACTTC.